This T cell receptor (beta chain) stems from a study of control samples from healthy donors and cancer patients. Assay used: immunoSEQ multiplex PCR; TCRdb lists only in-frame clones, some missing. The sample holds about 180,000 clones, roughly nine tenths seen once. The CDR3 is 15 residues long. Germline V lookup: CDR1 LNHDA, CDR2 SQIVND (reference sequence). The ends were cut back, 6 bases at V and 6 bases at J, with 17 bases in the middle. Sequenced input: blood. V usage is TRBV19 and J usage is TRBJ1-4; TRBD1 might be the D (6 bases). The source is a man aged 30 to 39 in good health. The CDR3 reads CASSHREEYDEKLFF. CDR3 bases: TGTGCCAGTAGCCACAGGGAGGAGTACGATGAAAAACTGTTTTTT.